This T cell receptor beta chain was obtained from a study of T cell responses to AZD1222 COVID-19 vaccine. Study as a whole: Some second doses came at about 4 weeks and others at about 12 weeks; these were pooled. Study conclusions and caveats: None of the repertoires were sampled until the peak T cell response had passed. There were mostly white British donors and more females than males, and clonal diversity was possibly underestimated. Vaccination with two AZD1222 doses was followed by a rise in Spike-specific TCR breadth and depth.

Data came from immunoSEQ multiplex PCR; TCRdb stores just in-frame clones and leaves some out. Among some 110,000 clones listed, around 89% were seen once. This clone appeared once. Its antigen is unidentified. The CDR3 contains 15 residues. V was cut by 4 bases and J by 2 bases, with 11 bases left in between. The V gene's germline CDR1 is LGHDT and CDR2 YNNKEL (reference sequence). The genes are TRBV3-1 (or the pseudogene TRBV3-2) and TRBJ2-2; D is uncertain. This TCR was sampled from an adult in good health. The sequenced sample was peripheral blood, obtained on day 0 of AZD1222 vaccination. CDR3 coding DNA: TGTGCCAGCAGCCCCCCCGGGTCCAACACCGGGGAGCTGTTTTTT. Translating gives CASSPPGSNTGELFF.